The entry that follows covers one T cell receptor beta chain sequence. Only in-frame clones appear in the TCRdb table, and some are missing; sequencing was by immunoSEQ multiplex PCR. The sample shows a few million clones, approximately 94% of them seen only once. The data derive from a study of shared clonotypes between healthy human individuals. Recent vaccinations or acute infections were absent in the healthy HIV-negative adult donors. The germline CDR1 and CDR2 sequences are WNHNN and SYGVQD (reference sequence). The CDR3 is 12 residues long. V lost 10 bases and J 0 bases, leaving 8 bases between the germline ends.

Sequencing used naive CD4+ T cells sorted from blood. Subset described: CD45RA+ positively selected. V is TRBV10-1 and J is TRBJ2-3; D call uncertain. The TCR comes from a man aged 18 to 29 in good health. CDR3 sequence: CATTDSTDTQYF. The CDR3 bases are TGCGCCACCACCGACAGCACAGATACGCAGTATTTT.